One and the same sample provided the 24 T cell receptor beta chains below, sequenced in a study of blood T cells in healthy people across ages. Through a sample-barcoded 5' primer and a J-beta primer mix, a second PCR was run for roughly 7 to 12 cycles. One entry per CDR3 protein, called by TCRdb with MiXCR from the 5' RACE reads. The data contain under 850,000 distinct CDR3 sequences, under 40% of them singletons. What was sequenced was blood. These receptors all come from a man aged 18 to 30 in good health.

Details on this clonotype: A much larger clone lies one base from this, so it may be a read error. The chain recombines TRBV29-1 with TRBJ2-1, with a weak D call TRBD2 (6 bases). The CDR3 covers 15 residues. From germline, CDR1 is SQVTM and CDR2 ANQGSEA. V was pared by 1 base and J by 6 bases, with 16 bases between. The CDR3 DNA is TGCAGCGTTGAAGGGCCTCTAGCGTCGCGCAATGAGCAGTTCTTC. Protein: CSVEGPLASRNEQFF.

Many counts were recorded for this clonotype. V is TRBV5-1 and J is TRBJ2-3; the match to TRBD1 covers 9 bases. The CDR3 consists of 17 residues. Germline values: CDR1 SGHRS, CDR2 YFSETQ. The V and J ends lost 1 base and 2 bases, in that order; junction bases with no gene match: 8. As DNA, the CDR3 is TGCGCCAGCAGCTTGAACCGACAGGGGGGAACCACAGATACGCAGTATTTT. Its translation: CASSLNRQGGTTDTQYF.

The chain links TRBV20-1 to TRBJ1-2; TRBD1 might be the D (5 bases). The CDR3 is made up of 15 amino acids. In germline, CDR1 is DFQATT, CDR2 SNEGSKA (reference sequence). The ends were cut back, 0 bases at V and 0 bases at J, with 11 bases in the middle. As DNA, the CDR3 is TGCAGTGCTAGAGATTCATTCAGGGCTAACTATGGCTACACCTTC. It translates to CSARDSFRANYGYTF.

J is TRBJ1-3 and V is TRBV12-3 or TRBV12-4; the match to TRBD1 covers 8 bases. The CDR3 runs 15 residues. Trimming removed 6 bases from V and 6 bases from J; junction bases left unmatched: 10. CDR3 protein: CASSQRTGNLNTIYF. The DNA for the CDR3 is TGTGCCAGCAGCCAAAGGACAGGGAACTTAAACACCATATATTTT.

The chain's CDR3 is CASSSGRLAGSSGANVLTF. The CDR3 coding sequence is TGTGCCAGCAGCTCGGGGCGACTAGCGGGTAGCTCTGGGGCCAACGTCCTGACTTTC. The chain is built from TRBV7-2 and TRBJ2-6; the match to TRBD2 covers 10 bases. Trimming at V came to 4 bases and at J to 0 bases, leaving 9 bases not matched to a gene. This CDR3 is 19 amino acids long. The germline gives CDR1 SGHTA, CDR2 FQGNSA.

The J gene is TRBJ2-3, the V gene TRBV29-1, with unresolved D. Per the germline V gene, CDR1 is SQVTM and CDR2 is ANQGSEA. The ends were cut back, 7 bases at V and 6 bases at J, with 14 bases in the middle. The CDR3 runs 12 residues. DNA of the CDR3: TGCAGCGCCGGCCCCCTCGAGGATACGCAGTATTTT. Protein sequence: CSAGPLEDTQYF.

Remarks on this clonotype: A much larger clone lies one base from this, so it may be a read error. V is TRBV7-6 and J is TRBJ2-1; TRBD2 matches 8 bases. Unmatched junction bases numbered 12, after V lost 1 base and J lost 7 bases. CDR1 SGHVS and CDR2 FNYEAQ come from the germline V gene. The CDR3 has 17 residues. CDR3 sequence: CASSLVYSAGGENEQFF. As DNA, the CDR3 is TGTGCCAGCAGCTTAGTCTATAGCGCCGGGGGGGAGAATGAGCAGTTCTTC.

This clonotype has just a few counts. V is TRBV20-1 and J is TRBJ2-1, with a weak D call TRBD1 (6 bases). V lost 5 bases and J lost 5, with 13 bases in between. Germline V CDR1 and CDR2: DFQATT, SNEGSKA (reference sequence). CDR3 length: 13 residues. The CDR3 loop reads CSAFRDNDNEQFF. CDR3 coding DNA: TGCAGTGCTTTCCGGGACAATGACAATGAGCAGTTCTTC.

The chain carries TRBV7-3 and TRBJ1-6; unclear D gene. The V end was cut by 2 bases, the J end by 9 bases, with 17 bases between. Germline V gives CDR1 SGHTA, CDR2 FQGTGA. This CDR3 spans 16 amino acids. CDR3 DNA: TGTGCCAGCAGCTTATGTTTCGGAGAGCTGGGTTCACCCCTCCACTTT. As protein: CASSLCFGELGSPLHF.

This clonotype was found once. This rearrangement joins TRBV2 to TRBJ2-3; 8 bases fit TRBD1. The germline V gene encodes CDR1 SNHLY and CDR2 FYNNEI. This CDR3 has 14 amino acids. V was clipped by 6 bases and J by 4 bases; unmatched bases: 6. Written as DNA, the CDR3 is TGTGCCAGCAGGGCAGGGGGCTACTCAGATACGCAGTATTTT. Amino acid sequence: CASRAGGYSDTQYF.

The chain uses TRBV2 and TRBJ1-2; possible D gene TRBD1, 5 bases. The CDR3 spans 15 residues. Trimming removed 1 base from V and 5 bases from J, with 14 bases in between. Germline V gene sequence: CDR1 SNHLY, CDR2 FYNNEI. CDR3 sequence reads: CASSEDGREIYGYTF. Here the CDR3 DNA reads TGTGCCAGCAGTGAAGACGGCAGGGAGATTTATGGCTACACCTTC.

This clonotype was picked up a small number of times. The chain combines TRBV5-6 with TRBJ2-3; D possibly corresponds to TRBD2 (6 bases). Germline V CDR1 and CDR2: SGHDT, YYEEEE. Trimming left V 0 bases short and J 4 bases short, with 12 bases between. This CDR3 is built from 15 residues. The CDR3 nucleotides are TGTGCCAGCAGCTTGGACACCCGGAGGGCAGATACGCAGTATTTT. It translates to CASSLDTRRADTQYF.

This sequence joins TRBV18 and TRBJ2-1, with D perhaps matching TRBD1 or TRBD2 (5 bases each). Trimming cost V 0 bases and J 8 bases, with 17 bases left between them. This CDR3 is 16 amino acids long. Germline CDR1 KGHSH, CDR2 LQKENI. Here the CDR3 DNA reads TGTGCCAGCTCACCACCCGGGACCGACCTTTTGTATGAGCAGTTCTTC. Its protein is CASSPPGTDLLYEQFF.

Only a few counts were recorded for this clonotype. The rearrangement joins TRBV12-3 or TRBV12-4 to TRBJ2-7; 8 bases are shared with TRBD1. The junction had 12 bases not matched to a gene; V was cut back by 7 bases and J by 7 bases. The CDR3 sequence is 14 residues long. The CDR3 coding sequence is TGTGCCAGCACCTCCGGGACAGGTTACAATGAGCAGTACTTC. It specifies CASTSGTGYNEQYF.

This sequence joins TRBV25-1 and TRBJ1-2; D unresolved. The CDR3 is made up of 14 amino acids. The germline CDR1 and CDR2 sequences are MGHDK and SYGVNS. V lost 6 bases, J lost 3 bases, and 14 bases lay in between. CDR3 loop: CASRPGSSYYGYTF. The CDR3 coding sequence is TGTGCCAGCAGACCTGGGAGCAGTTACTATGGCTACACCTTC.

Here the CDR3 reads CASSLGQGEEGYTF. The DNA of the CDR3 is TGTGCCAGCAGTTTGGGACAGGGGGAGGAGGGCTACACCTTC. This chain links TRBV12-3 or TRBV12-4 with TRBJ1-2; TRBD1 agrees at 11 bases. V was clipped by 3 bases and J by 8 bases; unmatched bases: 5. The CDR3 totals 14 residues.

J is TRBJ2-2 and V is TRBV9; 12 bases match TRBD2. The germline CDR1 and CDR2 sequences are SGDLS and YYNGEE. The CDR3 is 20 residues long. V was clipped by 4 bases and J by 2 bases; unmatched bases: 15. CDR3 loop: CASSTSSGGASISNTGELFF. The CDR3 DNA follows: TGTGCCAGCAGCACCTCTAGCGGGGGGGCCTCTATTTCTAACACCGGGGAGCTGTTTTTT.

In this sample, this clonotype turned up a few times. This chain links TRBV5-6 with TRBJ1-5; D possibly corresponds to TRBD1 (5 bases). The germline V gene has CDR1 SGHDT and CDR2 YYEEEE. V lost 3 bases and J 7 bases, leaving 17 bases between the germline ends. This CDR3 comprises 15 residues. As DNA, the CDR3 is TGTGCCAGCAGCTATAGGGCTGCCCGGGGGCAGCCCCAGCATTTT. This sequence encodes CASSYRAARGQPQHF.

CDR3 sequence: CASSAGQGTYEQYF. CDR3 DNA sequence: TGTGCCAGCAGCGCGGGACAGGGGACCTACGAGCAGTACTTC. This chain uses TRBV9 with TRBJ2-7, with 10 nucleotides matching TRBD1. This CDR3 contains 14 residues. V shed 3 bases, J shed 2 bases, and the junction held 2 bases outside the gene matches. In germline, CDR1 is SGDLS, CDR2 YYNGEE. The full variable domain, completed using reference TRBV9 and TRBJ2-7, is DSGVTQTPKHLITATGQRVTLRCSPRSGDLSVYWYQQSLDQGLQFLIQYYNGEERAKGNILERFSAQQFPDLHSELNLSSLELGDSALYFCASSAGQGTYEQYFGPGTRLTVT.

The chain has TRBV28 and TRBJ2-7; 7 bases fit TRBD1. Germline CDR1 and CDR2: MDHEN and SYDVKM. After removal of 6 bases from V and 5 bases from J, the junction contained 7 bases not matched to a gene. This CDR3 contains 13 residues. CDR3 amino acids: CASRMTGRNEQYF. Here the CDR3 DNA reads TGTGCCAGCAGAATGACAGGGCGAAACGAGCAGTACTTC. Based on the CDR3 plus reference TRBV28 and TRBJ2-7, the full variable domain is DVKVTQSSRYLVKRTGEKVFLECVQDMDHENMFWYRQDPGLGLRLIYFSYDVKMKEKGDIPEGYSVSREKKERFSLILESASTNQTSMYLCASRMTGRNEQYFGPGTRLTVT.

The chain employs TRBV4-1 and TRBJ1-1; 8 nucleotides line up with TRBD1. V was pared by 2 bases and J by 7 bases, with 9 bases of the junction left unmatched. Germline assignment: CDR1 MGHRA and CDR2 YSYEKL. The CDR3 extends over 15 amino acids. CDR3 in DNA: TGCGCCAGCAGCCAAAATCCACGGACAGGGATTGAAGCTTTCTTT. Translating it yields CASSQNPRTGIEAFF.

The chain has TRBV7-9 and TRBJ2-2; D is possibly TRBD2 (5 bases). The V and J ends lost 3 bases and 5 bases respectively, with 13 bases between them. Germline V CDR1 and CDR2: SEHNR, FQNEAQ (reference sequence). The CDR3 has 15 amino acids. CDR3 DNA: TGTGCCAGCAGCTTCGGAGGTCTCGGAACCGGGGAGCTGTTTTTT. It yields the protein CASSFGGLGTGELFF.

A word on this clonotype: Just one base apart from a much larger clone, this may be a read error. The genes are TRBV7-2 and TRBJ2-1; D tentatively fits TRBD1 or TRBD2 (5 bases each). Trimming cost V 7 bases and J 5 bases, with 24 bases left between them. This CDR3 comprises 17 residues. From germline, CDR1 is SGHTA and CDR2 FQGNSA. The CDR3 DNA reads as TGTGCCAGCACCAAAAAGAGCACCGGGACCCACGACAATGAGCAGTTCTTC. Encoded protein: CASTKKSTGTHDNEQFF.

This sequence joins TRBV5-5 and TRBJ1-4; no reliable D call. Trimming shortened V by 4 bases and J by 6 bases, and 22 bases separated the two germline ends. This CDR3 spans 17 amino acids. Germline V lookup: CDR1 SGHKS, CDR2 YYEKEE (reference sequence). The CDR3 DNA reads as TGTGCCAGCAGCCGTGACGGGATCCAGCACGGGTATGAAAAACTGTTTTTT. Amino acid sequence: CASSRDGIQHGYEKLFF.